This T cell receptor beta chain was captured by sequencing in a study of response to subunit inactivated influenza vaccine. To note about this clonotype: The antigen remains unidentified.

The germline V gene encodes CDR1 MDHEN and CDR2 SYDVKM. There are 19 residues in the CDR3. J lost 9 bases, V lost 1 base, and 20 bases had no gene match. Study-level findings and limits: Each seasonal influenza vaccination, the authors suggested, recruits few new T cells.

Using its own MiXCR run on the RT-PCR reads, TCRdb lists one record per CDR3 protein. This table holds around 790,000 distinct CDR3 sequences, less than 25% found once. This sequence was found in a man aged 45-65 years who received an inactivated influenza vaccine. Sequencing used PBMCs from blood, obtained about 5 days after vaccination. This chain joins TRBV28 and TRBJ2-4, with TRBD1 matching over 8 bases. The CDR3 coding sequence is TGTGCCAGCAGTTTATCGACGCTGGGGACAGGCCGAGCCAGGGGCATTCAGTACTTC. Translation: CASSLSTLGTGRARGIQYF.